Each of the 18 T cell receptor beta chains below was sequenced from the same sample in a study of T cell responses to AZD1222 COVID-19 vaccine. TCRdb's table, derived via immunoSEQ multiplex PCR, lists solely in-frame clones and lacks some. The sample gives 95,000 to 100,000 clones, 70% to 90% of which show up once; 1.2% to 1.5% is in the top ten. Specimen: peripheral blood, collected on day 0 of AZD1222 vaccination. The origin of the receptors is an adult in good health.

In DNA form, the CDR3 reads TGTGCCAGCAGTTTAAAGAGCACCCGGAGCAATCAGCCCCAGCATTTT. It translates to CASSLKSTRSNQPQHF. The chain recombines TRBV27 with TRBJ1-5; D not certain. The CDR3 covers 16 residues. Germline V CDR1 and CDR2: MNHEY, SMNVEV (reference sequence). The germline V and J ends were trimmed by 2 bases and 1 base, with 12 bases remaining between them.

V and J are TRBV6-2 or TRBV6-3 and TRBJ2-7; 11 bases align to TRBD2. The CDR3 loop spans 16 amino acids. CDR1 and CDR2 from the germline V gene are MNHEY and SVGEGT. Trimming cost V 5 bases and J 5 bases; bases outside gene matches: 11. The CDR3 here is CASSARLAGNSNEQYF. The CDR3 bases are TGTGCCAGCAGTGCCCGACTAGCGGGAAACTCGAACGAGCAGTACTTC.

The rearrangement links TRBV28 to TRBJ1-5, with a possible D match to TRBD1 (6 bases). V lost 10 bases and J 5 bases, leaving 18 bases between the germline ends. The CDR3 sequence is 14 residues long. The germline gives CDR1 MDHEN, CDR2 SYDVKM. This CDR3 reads CATLIGGLHQPQHF. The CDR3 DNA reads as TGTGCCACCCTTATAGGGGGACTGCATCAGCCCCAGCATTTT.

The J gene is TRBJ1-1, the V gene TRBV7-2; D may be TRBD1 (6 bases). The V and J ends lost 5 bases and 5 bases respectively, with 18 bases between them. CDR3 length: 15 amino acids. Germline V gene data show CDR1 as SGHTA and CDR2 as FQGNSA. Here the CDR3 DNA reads TGTGCCAGCAGCCCCATCCGGGGGGCTGGGACTGAAGCTTTCTTT. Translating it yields CASSPIRGAGTEAFF.

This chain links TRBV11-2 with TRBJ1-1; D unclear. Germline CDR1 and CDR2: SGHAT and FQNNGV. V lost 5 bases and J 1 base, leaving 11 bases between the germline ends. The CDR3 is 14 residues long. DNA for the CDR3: TGTGCCAGCAGCCATTTGACCGAGAACACTGAAGCTTTCTTT. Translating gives CASSHLTENTEAFF.

The CDR3, as DNA: TGTGCCAGCAGTTTCCTCGCCCAGGGAAATCAGCCCCAGCATTTT. Amino acid sequence: CASSFLAQGNQPQHF. The V call is TRBV28, the J call TRBJ1-5, with a possible D match to TRBD1 (5 bases). CDR3 length equals 15 residues. Trimming removed 3 bases at V and 4 bases at J, with 13 bases between. CDR1 is MDHEN and CDR2 is SYDVKM in the germline V gene.

The CDR3: CASSESAGPPTEAFF. The DNA for the CDR3 is TGCGCCAGCAGTGAGTCTGCGGGGCCCCCCACTGAAGCTTTCTTT. The chain couples TRBV10-2 to TRBJ1-1; D perhaps matches TRBD1 (5 bases). From germline, CDR1 is WSHSY and CDR2 SAAADI. This CDR3 comprises 15 residues. The germline V and J ends were trimmed by 0 bases and 4 bases, with 12 bases remaining between them.

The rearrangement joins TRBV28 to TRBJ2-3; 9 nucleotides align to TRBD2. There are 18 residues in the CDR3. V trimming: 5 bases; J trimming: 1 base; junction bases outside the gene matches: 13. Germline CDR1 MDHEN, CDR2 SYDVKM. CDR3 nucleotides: TGTGCCAGCAGTCCACCCCCGTATAGCGGGAGTGGCACAGATACGCAGTATTTT. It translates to CASSPPPYSGSGTDTQYF.

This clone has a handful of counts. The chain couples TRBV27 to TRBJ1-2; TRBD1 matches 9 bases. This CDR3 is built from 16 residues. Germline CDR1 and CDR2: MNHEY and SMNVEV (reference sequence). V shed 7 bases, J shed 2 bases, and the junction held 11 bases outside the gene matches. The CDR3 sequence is CASTLRAGQGNYGYTF. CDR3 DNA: TGTGCCAGCACCCTAAGGGCCGGACAGGGGAACTATGGCTACACCTTC.

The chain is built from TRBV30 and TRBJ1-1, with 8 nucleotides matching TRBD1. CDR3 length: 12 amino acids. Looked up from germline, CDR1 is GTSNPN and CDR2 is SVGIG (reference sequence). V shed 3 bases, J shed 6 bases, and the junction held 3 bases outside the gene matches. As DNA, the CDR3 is TGTGCCTGGAGCGCGACAGGGGCTGAAGCTTTCTTT. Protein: CAWSATGAEAFF.

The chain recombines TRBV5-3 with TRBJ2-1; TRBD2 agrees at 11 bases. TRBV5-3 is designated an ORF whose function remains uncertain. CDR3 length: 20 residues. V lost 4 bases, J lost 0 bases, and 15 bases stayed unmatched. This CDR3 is CARSPGNFLAGGISYNEQFF. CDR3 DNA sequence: TGTGCCAGAAGCCCGGGAAATTTTCTAGCGGGAGGTATCTCCTACAATGAGCAGTTCTTC.

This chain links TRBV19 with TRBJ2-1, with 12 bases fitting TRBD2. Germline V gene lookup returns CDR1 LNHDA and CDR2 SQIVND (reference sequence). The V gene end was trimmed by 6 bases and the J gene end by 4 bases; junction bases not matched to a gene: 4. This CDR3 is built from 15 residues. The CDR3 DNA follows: TGTGCCAGTAGAGAGACTAGCGGGGGATACAATGAGCAGTTCTTC. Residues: CASRETSGGYNEQFF.

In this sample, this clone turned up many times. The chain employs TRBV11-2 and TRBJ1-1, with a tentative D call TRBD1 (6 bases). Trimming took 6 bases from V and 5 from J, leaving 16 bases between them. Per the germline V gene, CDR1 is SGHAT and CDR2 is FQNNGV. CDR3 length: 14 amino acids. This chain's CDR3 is CASRRVRGRTEAFF. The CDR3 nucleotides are TGTGCCAGCAGGCGGGTAAGGGGGAGGACTGAAGCTTTCTTT.

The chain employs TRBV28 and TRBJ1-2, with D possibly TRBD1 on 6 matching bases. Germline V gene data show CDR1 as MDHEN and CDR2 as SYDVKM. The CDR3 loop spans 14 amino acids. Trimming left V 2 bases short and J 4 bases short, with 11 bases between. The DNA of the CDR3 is TGTGCCAGCAGTTTAAGGTCAGGGGCCTATGGCTACACCTTC. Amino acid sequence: CASSLRSGAYGYTF.

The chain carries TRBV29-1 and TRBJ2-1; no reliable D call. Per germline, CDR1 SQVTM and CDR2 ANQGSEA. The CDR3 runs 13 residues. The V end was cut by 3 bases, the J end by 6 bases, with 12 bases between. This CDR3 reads CSVERLLSNEQFF. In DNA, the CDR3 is TGCAGCGTTGAGAGGCTCTTATCCAATGAGCAGTTCTTC.

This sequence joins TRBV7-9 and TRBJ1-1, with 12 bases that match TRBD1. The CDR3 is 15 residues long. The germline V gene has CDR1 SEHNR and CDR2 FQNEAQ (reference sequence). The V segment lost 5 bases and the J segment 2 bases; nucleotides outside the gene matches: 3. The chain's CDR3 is CASSLGQGANTEAFF. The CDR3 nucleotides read TGTGCCAGCAGCCTGGGACAGGGGGCTAACACTGAAGCTTTCTTT.

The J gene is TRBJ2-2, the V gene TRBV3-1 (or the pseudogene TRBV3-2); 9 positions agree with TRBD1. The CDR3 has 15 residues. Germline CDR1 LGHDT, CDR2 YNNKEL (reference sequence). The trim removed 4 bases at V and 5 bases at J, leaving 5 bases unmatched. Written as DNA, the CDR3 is TGTGCCAGCAGCCCATCGGGACAGGGAACCGGGGAGCTGTTTTTT. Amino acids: CASSPSGQGTGELFF.

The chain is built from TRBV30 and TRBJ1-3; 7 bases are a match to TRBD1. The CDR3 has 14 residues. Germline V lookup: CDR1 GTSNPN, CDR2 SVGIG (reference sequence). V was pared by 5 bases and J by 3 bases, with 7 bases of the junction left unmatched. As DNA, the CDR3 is TGTGCCTGGGAGAGAGGGACAGTTGGAAACACCATATATTTT. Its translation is CAWERGTVGNTIYF.